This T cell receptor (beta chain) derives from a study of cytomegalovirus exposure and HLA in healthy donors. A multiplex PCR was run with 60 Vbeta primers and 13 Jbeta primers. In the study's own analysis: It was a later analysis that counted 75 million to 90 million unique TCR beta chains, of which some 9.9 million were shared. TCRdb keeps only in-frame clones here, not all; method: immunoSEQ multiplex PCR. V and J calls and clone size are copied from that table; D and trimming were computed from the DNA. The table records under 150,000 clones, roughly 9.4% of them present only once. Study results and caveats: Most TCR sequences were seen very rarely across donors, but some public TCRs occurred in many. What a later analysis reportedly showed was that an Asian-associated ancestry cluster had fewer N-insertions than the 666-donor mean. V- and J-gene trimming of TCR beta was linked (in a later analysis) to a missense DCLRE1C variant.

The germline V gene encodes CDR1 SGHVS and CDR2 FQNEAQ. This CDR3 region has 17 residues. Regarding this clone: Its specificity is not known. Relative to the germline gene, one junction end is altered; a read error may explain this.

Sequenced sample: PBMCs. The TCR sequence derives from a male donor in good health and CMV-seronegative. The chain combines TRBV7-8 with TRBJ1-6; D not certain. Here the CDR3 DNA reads TGTGCCAGCAGCCCAGCCCGGACTCTTTGGGCCGGTTCACCCCTCCACTTC. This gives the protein CASSPARTLWAGSPLHF.